Below, 28 T cell receptor beta chains from the same sample are listed, as sequenced in a study of human thymus T cells. Profiled with immunoSEQ multiplex PCR; TCRdb holds only in-frame clones, not every one. The sample shows about 130,000 clones, around 94% of them seen only once. Resected material from corrective heart surgery provided the thymus tissue analysed. Sequenced input: thymus tissue. These TCRs come from a boy under three years old with a congenital heart defect but otherwise immunologically healthy.

V and J are TRBV30 and TRBJ1-1; D possibly corresponds to TRBD1 (5 bases). Germline V gene sequence: CDR1 GTSNPN, CDR2 SVGIG (reference sequence). The length of the CDR3 is 14 residues. The V end was cut by 5 bases, the J end by 3 bases, with 16 bases between. The CDR3 nucleotides are TGTGCCTGGGCTGACAGACAGTGGGACACTGAAGCTTTCTTT. Translated, it gives CAWADRQWDTEAFF.

V and J are TRBV9 and TRBJ2-3, with TRBD2 identical over 9 bases. The V gene's germline CDR1 is SGDLS and CDR2 YYNGEE. V was clipped by 0 bases and J by 3 bases; unmatched bases: 11. CDR3 size: 18 residues. CDR3 loop: CASSVDPGAGGPTDTQYF. The CDR3 DNA reads as TGTGCCAGCAGCGTAGACCCAGGGGCGGGGGGGCCGACAGATACGCAGTATTTT.

The rearrangement links TRBV4-2 to TRBJ2-7; weak D call: TRBD2 (6 bases). The germline V gene has CDR1 LGHNA and CDR2 YNFKEQ. The CDR3 has 14 residues. V was pared by 8 bases and J by 3 bases, with 17 bases between. The CDR3 sequence is CASREGGDHYEQYF. Written as DNA, the CDR3 is TGTGCCAGCCGCGAAGGAGGGGATCACTACGAGCAGTACTTC.

The chain is built from TRBV5-1 and TRBJ2-2; TRBD1 might be the D (6 bases). Trimming shortened V by 5 bases and J by 1 base, and 15 bases separated the two germline ends. The CDR3 runs to 16 residues. Germline V gene sequence: CDR1 SGHRS, CDR2 YFSETQ. CDR3 in amino acids: CASRSAETGNTGELFF. The DNA of the CDR3 is TGCGCCAGCAGGTCTGCCGAGACAGGGAACACCGGGGAGCTGTTTTTT.

The chain links TRBV5-1 to TRBJ2-1; perhaps TRBD1 as D (6 bases). This CDR3 is built from 15 residues. Looked up from germline, CDR1 is SGHRS and CDR2 is YFSETQ. V lost 0 bases and J 9 bases, leaving 16 bases between the germline ends. For the CDR3, the DNA is TGCGCCAGCAGCTTGGGGATGGGGGCGAGTGGTGAGCAGTTCTTC. Its protein is CASSLGMGASGEQFF.

This chain connects TRBV4-3 to TRBJ1-5; D not certain. CDR1 and CDR2 from the germline V gene are LGHNA and YSLEER. This CDR3 has 13 residues. V dropped 1 base and J dropped 4 bases, with 5 bases sitting between them. The CDR3: CASSQAWNQPQHF. The CDR3 nucleotides are TGCGCCAGCAGCCAAGCGTGGAATCAGCCCCAGCATTTT.

The gene calls are TRBV9 and TRBJ1-2; TRBD1 matches at 8 bases. The CDR3 runs 15 residues. Trimming took 4 bases from V and 3 from J; bases not matched to a gene: 8. CDR1 and CDR2 from the germline V gene are SGDLS and YYNGEE. For the CDR3, the DNA is TGTGCCAGCAGCCTCAACAGGGGGTCGGACTATGGCTACACCTTC. Its protein is CASSLNRGSDYGYTF.

The J gene is TRBJ1-1, the V gene TRBV5-1; D unclear. Trimming took 4 bases from V and 6 from J, leaving 13 bases between them. Germline V gives CDR1 SGHRS, CDR2 YFSETQ. This CDR3 comprises 13 residues. As DNA, the CDR3 is TGCGCCAGCAGCCGGAAGGGCAACGCTGAAGCTTTCTTT. Its protein product is CASSRKGNAEAFF.

The CDR3 DNA sequence: TGCAGCGTTGAAGATCGGAGGGGAGCCGGGAGGGGTTATGGCTACACCTTC. It yields the protein CSVEDRRGAGRGYGYTF. The chain recombines TRBV29-1 with TRBJ1-2; D possibly corresponds to TRBD1 (5 bases). The ends were cut back, 0 bases at V and 5 bases at J, with 22 bases in the middle. The germline V gene has CDR1 SQVTM and CDR2 ANQGSEA. The CDR3 loop spans 17 amino acids.

The J gene is TRBJ1-2, the V gene TRBV19; 8 nucleotides match TRBD1. The V gene end was trimmed by 8 bases and the J gene end by 4 bases; junction bases not matched to a gene: 15. CDR3 length equals 16 residues. Germline V CDR1 and CDR2: LNHDA, SQIVND (reference sequence). CDR3 amino acids: CASPPWDRLYPYGYTF. CDR3 sequence (DNA): TGTGCCAGTCCCCCCTGGGACAGGCTCTATCCCTATGGCTACACCTTC. The full variable domain, completed using reference TRBV19 and TRBJ1-2, is DGGITQSPKYLFRKEGQNVTLSCEQNLNHDAMYWYRQDPGQGLRLIYYSQIVNDFQKGDIAEGYSVSREKKESFPLTVTSAQKNPTAFYLCASPPWDRLYPYGYTFGSGTRLTVV.

This chain uses TRBV6-5 with TRBJ1-3, with D possibly TRBD1 on 5 matching bases. This CDR3 contains 15 residues. V was cut by 2 bases and J by 0 bases, with 8 bases left in between. Per germline, CDR1 MNHEY and CDR2 SVGAGI. As DNA, the CDR3 is TGTGCCAGCAGTTACGGGGCGAGCTCTGGAAACACCATATATTTT. Protein product: CASSYGASSGNTIYF.

This chain connects TRBV7-9 to TRBJ2-1; TRBD1 or TRBD2 may be the D gene (5 bases each). Trimming took 1 base from V and 2 from J, leaving 9 bases between them. Germline assignment: CDR1 SEHNR and CDR2 FQNEAQ (reference sequence). The CDR3 is 15 amino acids. CDR3 sequence reads: CASSLEGTAYNEQFF. The CDR3 nucleotides read TGTGCCAGCAGCTTAGAGGGGACCGCCTACAATGAGCAGTTCTTC.

DNA for the CDR3: TGTGCCAGCAGCGCCCCGAAGGACCTTTACAATGAGCAGTTCTTC. Protein: CASSAPKDLYNEQFF. This rearrangement joins TRBV7-2 to TRBJ2-1; no definite D call. V was cut by 5 bases and J by 4 bases, with 15 bases left in between. Germline V CDR1 and CDR2: SGHTA, FQGNSA. This CDR3 has 15 residues.

The V and J genes are TRBV4-3 and TRBJ1-5; possibly TRBD1 for D (5 bases). Germline values: CDR1 LGHNA, CDR2 YSLEER. V was trimmed by 1 base and J by 0 bases, leaving 10 bases between them. CDR3 length: 16 amino acids. CDR3 amino acids: CASSQVRTGSNQPQHF. For the CDR3, the DNA is TGCGCCAGCAGCCAAGTTCGAACAGGTAGCAATCAGCCCCAGCATTTT.

This chain links TRBV10-3 with TRBJ1-1; TRBD1 is a possible D gene (6 bases). The CDR3 extends over 16 amino acids. Germline V gene sequence: CDR1 ENHRY, CDR2 SYGVKD. The germline V and J ends were trimmed by 4 bases and 0 bases, with 15 bases remaining between them. CDR3 in amino acids: CAISVSGASMNTEAFF. The CDR3 DNA is TGTGCCATCAGTGTTTCGGGGGCCTCAATGAACACTGAAGCTTTCTTT.

The chain joins TRBV30 to TRBJ2-7, with D possibly called TRBD1 or TRBD2 (5 bases each). The CDR3 totals 19 residues. From germline, CDR1 is GTSNPN and CDR2 SVGIG (reference sequence). V lost 0 bases to trimming and J lost 0 bases, with 24 bases between them. CDR3 sequence reads: CAWSVDYPSASGFSYEQYF. The CDR3 DNA reads TGTGCCTGGAGTGTAGACTACCCCTCCGCGTCAGGGTTCTCCTACGAGCAGTACTTC.

The V and J genes are TRBV9 and TRBJ2-3; D could derive from TRBD1 or TRBD2 (5 bases each). Trimming removed 4 bases at V and 2 bases at J, with 20 bases between. The CDR3 is made up of 17 amino acids. CDR1 is SGDLS and CDR2 is YYNGEE in the germline V gene. CDR3 sequence: CASSPRWGSPNTDTQYF. In nucleotides, the CDR3 is TGTGCCAGCAGCCCACGCTGGGGGTCCCCTAACACAGATACGCAGTATTTT.

This clone showed up just once. The chain recombines TRBV5-5 with TRBJ2-7, with TRBD1 as a possible D gene (6 bases). The CDR3 is 15 residues long. Per germline, CDR1 SGHKS and CDR2 YYEKEE (reference sequence). V lost 0 bases, J lost 2 bases, and 12 bases lay in between. Here the CDR3 reads CASSLDRRGAYEQYF. The DNA of the CDR3 is TGTGCCAGCAGCTTGGACCGCAGGGGAGCCTACGAGCAGTACTTC. The whole variable domain, filled in from reference TRBV5-5 and TRBJ2-7, reads DAGVTQSPTHLIKTRGQQVTLRCSPISGHKSVSWYQQVLGQGPQFIFQYYEKEERGRGNFPDRFSARQFPNYSSELNVNALLLGDSALYLCASSLDRRGAYEQYFGPGTRLTVT.

Concerning this clone: Relative to the germline gene, one junction end is altered; a read error may explain this. The J gene is TRBJ2-2, the V gene TRBV4-3; possibly TRBD2 for D (5 bases). The CDR3 length is 15 residues. Germline V CDR1 and CDR2: LGHNA, YSLEER. As DNA, the CDR3 is TGCGCCAGCAGACAAGGTGAGCGAGGGACCGGGGAGCTGTTTTTT. Its translation is CASRQGERGTGELFF.

This clone was detected only a few times. This chain joins TRBV11-3 and TRBJ2-7; TRBD1 aligns across 7 bases. Trimming cost V 5 bases and J 2 bases; bases outside gene matches: 6. There are 14 residues in the CDR3. Germline V gene data show CDR1 as SGHNT and CDR2 as YENEEA. CDR3 in DNA: TGTGCCAGCAGCGTTCGACAGGGAACCTACGAGCAGTACTTC. Protein product: CASSVRQGTYEQYF.

CDR3 sequence: CASRPRDSAYEQYF. CDR3 DNA: TGCGCCAGCAGACCCCGGGACAGTGCCTACGAGCAGTACTTC. The chain recombines TRBV5-1 with TRBJ2-7, with 7 bases matching TRBD1. The CDR3 totals 14 residues. The germline gives CDR1 SGHRS, CDR2 YFSETQ. J lost 2 bases, V lost 5 bases, and 7 bases had no gene match.

The rearrangement uses TRBV28 and TRBJ2-2, with TRBD1 matching over 9 bases. The CDR3 loop spans 19 amino acids. CDR1 and CDR2 (germline): MDHEN, SYDVKM. J was trimmed by 1 base and V by 3 bases; bases with no gene match: 12. This chain's CDR3 is CASSFGGNGTGKNTGELFF. The DNA for the CDR3 is TGTGCCAGCAGTTTTGGTGGCAATGGGACAGGGAAGAACACCGGGGAGCTGTTTTTT.

The genes are TRBV7-9 and TRBJ2-7; 9 bases are a match to TRBD1. The CDR3 totals 18 residues. CDR1 and CDR2 from the germline V gene are SEHNR and FQNEAQ (reference sequence). The V gene end was trimmed by 3 bases and the J gene end by 4 bases; junction bases not matched to a gene: 16. The CDR3: CASSFLVPGQGLRYEQYF. The CDR3 DNA reads TGTGCCAGCAGCTTCCTGGTCCCGGGACAGGGTTTACGATACGAGCAGTACTTC.

V gene TRBV9 combines with J gene TRBJ2-1; TRBD1 aligns across 8 bases. CDR1 is SGDLS and CDR2 is YYNGEE in the germline V gene. The V and J ends lost 4 bases and 5 bases, in that order; junction bases with no gene match: 11. This CDR3 is built from 16 residues. Here the CDR3 DNA reads TGTGCCAGCAGCCCCCAGACAGGGGTGGGGAACAATGAGCAGTTCTTC. Residues: CASSPQTGVGNNEQFF.

J is TRBJ1-2 and V is TRBV18, with D uncertain. The CDR3 runs 14 residues. CDR1 and CDR2 (germline): KGHSH, LQKENI. With 3 bases removed from V and 7 bases from J, the gap between germline ends came to 15 bases. CDR3 loop: CASSPLGEVRGYTF. The CDR3 DNA reads TGTGCCAGCTCACCCCTTGGGGAGGTTCGTGGCTACACCTTC.

The rearrangement joins TRBV28 to TRBJ2-7; TRBD1 agrees at 10 bases. CDR1 is MDHEN, CDR2 SYDVKM, per germline. Losses at the gene ends were 8 bases for V and 5 bases for J; bases not matched to a gene: 6. The CDR3 totals 13 residues. The CDR3 DNA sequence: TGTGCCAGCCTCGGGACAGGGGATGACGAGCAGTACTTC. Its protein product is CASLGTGDDEQYF.

This chain's CDR3 is CASISVRVPQADTQYF. CDR3 sequence (DNA): TGTGCCAGCATTTCCGTCCGGGTCCCTCAGGCAGATACGCAGTATTTT. The chain links TRBV7-2 to TRBJ2-3; D remains ambiguous. Trimming pared 7 bases from V and 4 bases from J, leaving 21 bases between. The CDR3 loop spans 16 amino acids. The V gene's germline CDR1 is SGHTA and CDR2 FQGNSA.

A single count supports this clone. The J gene is TRBJ2-3, the V gene TRBV6-6, with TRBD2 matching over 9 bases. Germline V gene data show CDR1 as MNHNY and CDR2 as SVGAGI (reference sequence). V shed 4 bases and J 2 bases; nucleotides not matched to a gene: 4. The CDR3 length is 15 residues. This chain's CDR3 is CASSLSGGLTDTQYF. Here the CDR3 DNA reads TGTGCCAGCAGTTTAAGCGGGGGGCTCACAGATACGCAGTATTTT.